Listed here is a single TCR beta chain. Its antigen is not identified. Germline CDR1 reads MNHEY; CDR2 reads SVGAGI. Trimming removed 2 bases from V and 2 bases from J, with 6 bases in between. The CDR3 extends over 14 amino acids. Pooled samples include second doses given at about 4 or 12 weeks. This table comes from immunoSEQ multiplex PCR, and its TCRdb copy is limited to in-frame clones, with some not included. There are approximately 180,000 clones in the sample; 88% occur only once, and roughly a quarter lies in the top ten. These data are taken from a study of T cell responses to AZD1222 COVID-19 vaccine. The study, taken as a whole, reports: The sample set comprised mostly white British donors with more females, and clonal diversity was possibly underestimated.

The V and J genes are TRBV6-5 and TRBJ1-4; perhaps TRBD1 as D (5 bases). The sequence derives from an adult who received the AZD1222 COVID-19 vaccine. This material consisted of peripheral blood, taken 28 days after the second AZD1222 dose. The CDR3 region has the DNA TGTGCCAGCAGTTACGGGGGTACTAATGAAAAACTGTTTTTT. Translation: CASSYGGTNEKLFF.